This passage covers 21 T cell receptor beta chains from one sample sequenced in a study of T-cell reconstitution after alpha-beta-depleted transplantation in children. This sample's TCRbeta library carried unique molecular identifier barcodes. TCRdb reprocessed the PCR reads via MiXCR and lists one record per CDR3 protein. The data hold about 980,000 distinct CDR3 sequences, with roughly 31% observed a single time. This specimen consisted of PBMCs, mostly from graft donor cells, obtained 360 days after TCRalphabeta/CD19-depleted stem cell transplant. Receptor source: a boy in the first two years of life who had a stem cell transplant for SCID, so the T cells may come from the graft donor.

Written as DNA, the CDR3 is TGTGCCACCAGCAGAAACCAAATGGAAAAACCCTACGAGCAGTACTTC. Protein sequence: CATSRNQMEKPYEQYF. J is TRBJ2-7 and V is TRBV15; D ambiguous. The CDR3 sequence is 16 residues long. V lost 2 bases and J 2 bases, leaving 16 bases between the germline ends. Germline V gene lookup returns CDR1 LNHNV and CDR2 YYDKDF (reference sequence). The variable domain in full, with the rest retrieved from reference TRBV15 and TRBJ2-7, is DAMVIQNPRYQVTQFGKPVTLSCSQTLNHNVMYWYQQKSSQAPKLLFHYYDKDFNNEADTPDNFQSRRPNTSFCFLDIRSPGLGDTAMYLCATSRNQMEKPYEQYFGPGTRLTVT.

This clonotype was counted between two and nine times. CDR3 DNA: TGCAGTGCTAGAGATCCTTCCGGGGGGTGGACAGATACGCAGTATTTT. It translates to CSARDPSGGWTDTQYF. The chain joins TRBV20-1 to TRBJ2-3; 7 bases agree with TRBD2. Germline V lookup: CDR1 DFQATT, CDR2 SNEGSKA (reference sequence). V lost 0 bases and J lost 3; bases outside the gene matches: 9. This CDR3 comprises 16 residues.

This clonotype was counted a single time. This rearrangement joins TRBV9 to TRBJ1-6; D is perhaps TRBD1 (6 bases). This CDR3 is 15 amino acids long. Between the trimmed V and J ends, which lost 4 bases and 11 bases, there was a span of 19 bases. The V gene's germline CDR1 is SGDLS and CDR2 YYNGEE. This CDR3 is CASSPRTEPYAPLHF. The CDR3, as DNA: TGTGCCAGCAGCCCCCGGACAGAACCCTATGCACCCCTCCACTTT.

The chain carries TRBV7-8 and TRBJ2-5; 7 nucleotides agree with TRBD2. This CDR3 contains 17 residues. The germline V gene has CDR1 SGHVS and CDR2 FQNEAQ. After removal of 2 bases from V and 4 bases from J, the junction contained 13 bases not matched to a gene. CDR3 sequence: CASSLWERGLIGETQYF. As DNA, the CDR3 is TGTGCCAGCAGCTTATGGGAGCGGGGTCTTATAGGAGAGACCCAGTACTTC.

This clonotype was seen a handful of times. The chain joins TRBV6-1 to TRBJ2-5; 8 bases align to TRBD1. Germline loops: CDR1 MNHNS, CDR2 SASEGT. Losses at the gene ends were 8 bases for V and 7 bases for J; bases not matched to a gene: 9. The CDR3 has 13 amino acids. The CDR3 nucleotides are TGTGCCAGCGGACAGGGCTCCCTCGTGACCCAGTACTTC. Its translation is CASGQGSLVTQYF.

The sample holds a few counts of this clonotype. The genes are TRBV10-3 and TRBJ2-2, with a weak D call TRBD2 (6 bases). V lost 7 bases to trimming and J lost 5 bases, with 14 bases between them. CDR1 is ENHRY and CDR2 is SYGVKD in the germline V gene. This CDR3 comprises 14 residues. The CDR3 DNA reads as TGTGCCATCAACTCGGGGGTTGGGACCGGGGAGCTGTTTTTT. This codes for CAINSGVGTGELFF.

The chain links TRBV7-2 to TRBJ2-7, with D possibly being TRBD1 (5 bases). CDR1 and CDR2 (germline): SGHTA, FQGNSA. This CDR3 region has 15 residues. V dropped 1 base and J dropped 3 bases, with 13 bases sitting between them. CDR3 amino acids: CASSLVPGSLYEQYF. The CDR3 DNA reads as TGTGCCAGCAGCTTAGTGCCAGGGTCTCTCTACGAGCAGTACTTC.

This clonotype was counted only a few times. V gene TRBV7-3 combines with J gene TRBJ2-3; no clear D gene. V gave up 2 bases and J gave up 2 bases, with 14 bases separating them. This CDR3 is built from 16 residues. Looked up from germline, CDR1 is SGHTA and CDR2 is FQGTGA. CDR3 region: CASSLGRRTSTDTQYF. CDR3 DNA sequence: TGTGCCAGCAGCTTAGGCAGGCGAACCTCCACAGATACGCAGTATTTT.

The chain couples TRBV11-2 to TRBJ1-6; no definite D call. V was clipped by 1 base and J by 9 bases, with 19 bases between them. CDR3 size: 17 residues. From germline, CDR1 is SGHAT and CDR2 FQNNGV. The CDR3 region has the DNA TGTGCCAGCAGCTTAGTTCTGTCGGGGTTTGGTAGTTCACCCCTCCACTTT. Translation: CASSLVLSGFGSSPLHF.

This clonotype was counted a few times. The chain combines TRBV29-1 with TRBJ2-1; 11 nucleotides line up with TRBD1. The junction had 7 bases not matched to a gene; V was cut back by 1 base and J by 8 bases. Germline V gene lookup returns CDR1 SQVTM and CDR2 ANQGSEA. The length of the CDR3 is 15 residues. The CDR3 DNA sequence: TGCAGCGTTGAAGCCCGGACAGGGGGCATCGATGAGCAGTTCTTC. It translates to CSVEARTGGIDEQFF.

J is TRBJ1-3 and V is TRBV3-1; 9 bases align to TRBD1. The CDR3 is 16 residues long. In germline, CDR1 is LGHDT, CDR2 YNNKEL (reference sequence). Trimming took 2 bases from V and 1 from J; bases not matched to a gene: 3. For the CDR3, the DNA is TGTGCCAGCAGCCAACAACAGGGGGCTTCTGGAAACACCATATATTTT. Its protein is CASSQQQGASGNTIYF.

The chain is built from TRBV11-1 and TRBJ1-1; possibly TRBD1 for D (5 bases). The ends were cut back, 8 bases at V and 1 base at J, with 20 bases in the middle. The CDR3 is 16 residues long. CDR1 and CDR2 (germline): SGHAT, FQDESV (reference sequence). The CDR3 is CASCSRAVTANTEAFF. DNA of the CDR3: TGTGCCAGCTGCTCACGGGCGGTGACAGCGAACACTGAAGCTTTCTTT.

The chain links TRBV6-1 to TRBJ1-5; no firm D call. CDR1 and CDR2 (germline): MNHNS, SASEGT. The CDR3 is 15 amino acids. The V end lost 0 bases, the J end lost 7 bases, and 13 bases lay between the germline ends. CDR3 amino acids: CASSEAGRIGQPQHF. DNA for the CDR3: TGTGCCAGCAGTGAAGCAGGGAGGATCGGACAGCCCCAGCATTTT.

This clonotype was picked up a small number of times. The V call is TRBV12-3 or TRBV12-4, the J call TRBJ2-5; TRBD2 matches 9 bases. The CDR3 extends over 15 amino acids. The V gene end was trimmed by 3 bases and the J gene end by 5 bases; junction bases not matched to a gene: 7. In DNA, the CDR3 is TGTGCCAGCAGTTTCGGGACTAGCAGTCCTGAGACCCAGTACTTC. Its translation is CASSFGTSSPETQYF.

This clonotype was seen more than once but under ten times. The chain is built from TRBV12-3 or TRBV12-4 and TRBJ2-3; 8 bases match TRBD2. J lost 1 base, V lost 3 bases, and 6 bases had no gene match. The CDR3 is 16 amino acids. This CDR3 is CASSFIRAGGTDTQYF. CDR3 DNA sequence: TGTGCCAGCAGTTTTATCCGAGCGGGAGGCACAGATACGCAGTATTTT.

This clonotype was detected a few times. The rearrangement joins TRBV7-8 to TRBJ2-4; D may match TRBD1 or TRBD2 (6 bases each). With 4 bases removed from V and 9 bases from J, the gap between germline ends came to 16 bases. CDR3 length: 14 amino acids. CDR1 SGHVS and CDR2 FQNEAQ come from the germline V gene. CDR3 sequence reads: CASSSYREAVIQYF. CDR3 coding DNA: TGTGCCAGCAGCTCATACAGGGAGGCGGTCATTCAGTACTTC.

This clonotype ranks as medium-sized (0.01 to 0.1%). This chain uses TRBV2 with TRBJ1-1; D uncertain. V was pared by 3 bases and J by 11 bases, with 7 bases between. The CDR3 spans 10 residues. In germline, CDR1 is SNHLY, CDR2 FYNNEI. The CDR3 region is CASSEVQAFF. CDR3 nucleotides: TGTGCCAGCAGTGAGGTTCAGGCTTTCTTT.

The CDR3 DNA is TGTGCCAGCAGAGACCAACCGGGACTAGCGTCCGGGGAGCTGTTTTTT. Translating gives CASRDQPGLASGELFF. The chain recombines TRBV27 with TRBJ2-2, with TRBD2 matching over 10 bases. Unmatched junction bases numbered 10, after V lost 6 bases and J lost 6 bases. This CDR3 is 16 amino acids long. Germline values: CDR1 MNHEY, CDR2 SMNVEV (reference sequence).

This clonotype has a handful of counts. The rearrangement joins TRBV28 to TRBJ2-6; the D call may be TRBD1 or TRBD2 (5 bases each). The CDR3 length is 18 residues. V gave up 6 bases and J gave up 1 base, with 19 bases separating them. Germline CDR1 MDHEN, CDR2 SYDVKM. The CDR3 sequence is CASSTRQLLLSGANVLTF. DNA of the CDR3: TGTGCCAGCAGCACTAGACAGTTACTCTTGTCTGGGGCCAACGTCCTGACTTTC.

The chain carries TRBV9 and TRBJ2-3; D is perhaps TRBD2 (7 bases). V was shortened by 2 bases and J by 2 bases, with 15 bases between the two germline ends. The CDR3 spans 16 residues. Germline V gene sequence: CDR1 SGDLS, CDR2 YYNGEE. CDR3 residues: CASSVYLAGATDTQYF. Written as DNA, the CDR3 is TGTGCCAGCAGCGTTTACCTTGCGGGGGCCACAGATACGCAGTATTTT.

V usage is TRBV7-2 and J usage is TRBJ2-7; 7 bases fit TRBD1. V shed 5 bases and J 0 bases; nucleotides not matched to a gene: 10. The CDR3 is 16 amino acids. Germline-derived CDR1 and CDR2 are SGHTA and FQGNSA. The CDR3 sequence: CASSLSGTVRSYEQYF. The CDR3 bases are TGTGCCAGCAGCCTATCCGGGACAGTCCGCTCCTACGAGCAGTACTTC. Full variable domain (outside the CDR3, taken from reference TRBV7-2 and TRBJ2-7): GAGVSQSPSNKVTEKGKDVELRCDPISGHTALYWYRQSLGQGLEFLIYFQGNSAPDKSGLPSDRFSAERTGGSVSTLTIQRTQQEDSAVYLCASSLSGTVRSYEQYFGPGTRLTVT.